A selection of T cell receptor beta chains follows, all from one sample in a study of human T cells and chemical hapten exposure. Each CDR3 protein is one row after TCRdb ran MiXCR on the RACE reads. The sample comprises over 75,000 distinct CDR3 sequences, about 7.5% of which are singletons, and roughly 1.6% rests with the top ten. The material was whole blood, obtained in connection with sensitization to the hapten diphenylcyclopropenone (DPC). All receptors come from a woman aged 30 to 39 with alopecia areata. Some clones in this sample may be carry-over from other donors' samples. CDR3s include the opening cysteine and the closing phenylalanine or tryptophan. Fields, in order: D gene, J gene, clone size, V gene, CDR3 DNA, CDR3 protein. D genes are given only for firm matches. Clone sizes are given selectively: once, few, many, or a class where the clone is expanded.

>.|TRBJ1-4|many|TRBV6-6
TGTGCCAGCAGTTATTATGAGGCTAATGAAAAACTGTTTTTT
CASSYYEANEKLFF
>TRBD1|TRBJ1-1|.|TRBV7-2
TGTGCCAGCAGCTTAGTCTTTTGGACAGGGACAACTTTGAACACTGAAGCTTTCTTT
CASSLVFWTGTTLNTEAFF
>.|TRBJ1-5|few|TRBV5-6
TGTGCCAGCAGCCATAAAAAGGGCAATCAGCCCCAGCATTTT
CASSHKKGNQPQHF
>.|TRBJ2-3|.|TRBV15
TGTGCCACCAGCAGAGATACTTTAGATACGCAGTATTTT
CATSRDTLDTQYF
>.|TRBJ2-3|few|TRBV2
TGTGCCAGCAGCTTCTCGGCGCTTGGGGCACCAGATACGCAGTATTTT
CASSFSALGAPDTQYF
>.|TRBJ1-1|.|TRBV11-1
TGTGCCAGCAGCTTAGAACAGGCAACGAACACTGAAGCTTTCTTT
CASSLEQATNTEAFF
>.|TRBJ1-5|few|TRBV7-2
TGTGCCAGCAGCCCCCAGGGTATGGCCGGACCCCAGCATTTT
CASSPQGMAGPQHF
>TRBD2|TRBJ2-3|.|TRBV6-1
TGTGCCAGCAGTGAAAGTGGCGGGGGTAGCACAGATACGCAGTATTTT
CASSESGGGSTDTQYF
>.|TRBJ2-7|many|TRBV20-1
TGCAGTGCTAGAGACGGGGACGGAACCTACGAGCAGTACTTC
CSARDGDGTYEQYF
>TRBD2|TRBJ2-3|.|TRBV12-3/TRBV12-4
TGTGCCAGCAGCCGTCTAGCGGGGGGCATCAATACGCAGTATTTT
CASSRLAGGINTQYF
>.|TRBJ2-3|many|TRBV5-1
TGCGCCAGCAGCTTACGACAGACAAGTAGCACAGATACGCAGTATTTT
CASSLRQTSSTDTQYF
>TRBD2|TRBJ2-1|few|TRBV2
TGTGCCAGCGGTTCAACCCCCTGGACTAGCTACTACAATGAGCAGTTCTTC
CASGSTPWTSYYNEQFF
>.|TRBJ1-6|few|TRBV19
TGTGCCAGTAGTTACCCAGGGGATAATTCACCCCTCCACTTT
CASSYPGDNSPLHF
>TRBD2|TRBJ2-7|many|TRBV5-1
TGCGCCAGCAGACCGACTAGCGGGGGGGGGAGCTACGAGCAGTACTTC
CASRPTSGGGSYEQYF
>.|TRBJ2-7|.|TRBV2
TGTGCCAGCAAGTTAGTCCTAGGCTTATACGAGCAGTACTTC
CASKLVLGLYEQYF
>TRBD2|TRBJ2-1|many|TRBV20-1
TGCAGTGCTCCACTAGCGGGTTACAATGAGCAGTTCTTC
CSAPLAGYNEQFF
>.|TRBJ2-5|many|TRBV7-2
TGTGCCAGCAGCTTTGCCAGGGTGGAGACCCAGTACTTC
CASSFARVETQYF
>TRBD1|TRBJ2-3|many|TRBV6-5
TGTGCCAGCAGTTACTCCCGGACAGGGGGGAGCACAGATACGCAGTATTTT
CASSYSRTGGSTDTQYF